This T cell receptor (beta chain) was captured in a study of cytomegalovirus exposure and HLA in healthy donors. For the study at large: Early released data had about 85 million unique TCRs, all coming from HLA-typed donors.

In regard to this clone: Its target is unknown.

The donors gave bone marrow, and they were healthy. The PCR ran on 60 Vbeta and 13 Jbeta primers. TCRdb keeps only in-frame clones here, not all; method: immunoSEQ multiplex PCR. The sample carries around 190,000 clones, 70% to 85% recorded once. The study, taken as a whole, reports: Productive rates of about 90% or about 30% were seen for most TCR beta V segments in an earlier analysis. Immune exposure was documented only through CMV serostatus.

This receptor was identified in a girl aged 2 to 9 in good health and CMV-seropositive. The source material was PBMCs.

The CDR3: CASSAGTGPYEQYF. CDR3 DNA: TGTGCCAGCAGTGCCGGGACAGGGCCCTACGAGCAGTACTTC. V gene TRBV6-1 combines with J gene TRBJ2-7; 9 bases map to TRBD1. From germline, CDR1 is MNHNS and CDR2 SASEGT. This CDR3 is 14 amino acids long. The V gene end was trimmed by 4 bases and the J gene end by 2 bases; junction bases not matched to a gene: 3.